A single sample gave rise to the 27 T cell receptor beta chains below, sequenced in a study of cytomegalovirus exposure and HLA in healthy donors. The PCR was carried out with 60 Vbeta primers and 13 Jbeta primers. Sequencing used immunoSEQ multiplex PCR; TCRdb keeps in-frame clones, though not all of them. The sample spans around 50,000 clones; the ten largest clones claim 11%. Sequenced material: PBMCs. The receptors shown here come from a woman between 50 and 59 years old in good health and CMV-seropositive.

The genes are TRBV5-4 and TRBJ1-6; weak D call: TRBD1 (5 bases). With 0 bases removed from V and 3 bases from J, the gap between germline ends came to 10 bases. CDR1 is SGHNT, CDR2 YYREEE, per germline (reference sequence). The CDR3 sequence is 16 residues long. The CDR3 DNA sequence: TGTGCCAGCAGCTTGGCCGGGGGGGTCTATAATTCACCCCTCCACTTT. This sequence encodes CASSLAGGVYNSPLHF.

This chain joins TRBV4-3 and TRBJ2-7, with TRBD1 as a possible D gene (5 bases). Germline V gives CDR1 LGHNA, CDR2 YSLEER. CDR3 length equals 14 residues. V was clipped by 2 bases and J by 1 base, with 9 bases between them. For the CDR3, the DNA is TGCGCCAGCAGCCAACAGGACAAATCCTACGAGCAGTACTTC. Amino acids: CASSQQDKSYEQYF.

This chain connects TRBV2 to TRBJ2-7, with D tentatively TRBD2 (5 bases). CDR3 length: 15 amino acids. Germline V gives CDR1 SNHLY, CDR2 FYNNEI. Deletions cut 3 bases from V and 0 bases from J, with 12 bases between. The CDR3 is CASSDIDTSSYEQYF. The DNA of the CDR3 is TGTGCCAGCAGTGATATCGACACTAGCTCCTACGAGCAGTACTTC.

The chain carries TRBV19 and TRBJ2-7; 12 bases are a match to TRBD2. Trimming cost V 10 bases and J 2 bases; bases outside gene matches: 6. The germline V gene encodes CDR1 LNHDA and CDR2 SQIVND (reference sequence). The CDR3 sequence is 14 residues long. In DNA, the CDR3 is TGTGCCACCCGGACTAGCGGGGCGACCTACGAGCAGTACTTC. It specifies CATRTSGATYEQYF.

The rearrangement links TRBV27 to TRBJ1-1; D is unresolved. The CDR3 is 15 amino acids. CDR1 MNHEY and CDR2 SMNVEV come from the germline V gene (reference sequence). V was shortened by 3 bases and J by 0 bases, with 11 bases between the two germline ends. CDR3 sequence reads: CASSFGRAMNTEAFF. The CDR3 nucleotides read TGTGCCAGCAGTTTCGGCAGAGCGATGAACACTGAAGCTTTCTTT.

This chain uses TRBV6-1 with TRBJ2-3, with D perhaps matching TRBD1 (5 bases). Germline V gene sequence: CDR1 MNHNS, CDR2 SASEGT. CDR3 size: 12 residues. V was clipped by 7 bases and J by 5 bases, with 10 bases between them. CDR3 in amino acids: CASTRVVDTQYF. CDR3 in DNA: TGTGCCAGCACCAGGGTAGTAGATACGCAGTATTTT.

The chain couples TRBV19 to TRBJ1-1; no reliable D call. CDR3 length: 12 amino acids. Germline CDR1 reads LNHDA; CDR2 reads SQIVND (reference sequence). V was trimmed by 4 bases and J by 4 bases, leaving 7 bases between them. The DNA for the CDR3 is TGTGCCAGTAGTACTGACTTCACTGAAGCTTTCTTT. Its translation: CASSTDFTEAFF.

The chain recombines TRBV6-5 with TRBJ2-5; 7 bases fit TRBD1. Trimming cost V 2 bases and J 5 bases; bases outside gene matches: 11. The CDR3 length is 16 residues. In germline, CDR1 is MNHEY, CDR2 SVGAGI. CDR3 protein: CASSYRPGGVKETQYF. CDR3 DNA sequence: TGTGCCAGCAGTTACCGTCCAGGGGGAGTGAAGGAGACCCAGTACTTC.

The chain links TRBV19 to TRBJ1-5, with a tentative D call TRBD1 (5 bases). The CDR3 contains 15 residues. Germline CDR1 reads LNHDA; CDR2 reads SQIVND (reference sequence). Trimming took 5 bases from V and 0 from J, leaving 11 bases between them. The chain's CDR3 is CASSSTAYSNQPQHF. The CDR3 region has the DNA TGTGCCAGTAGTTCGACAGCTTATAGCAATCAGCCCCAGCATTTT.

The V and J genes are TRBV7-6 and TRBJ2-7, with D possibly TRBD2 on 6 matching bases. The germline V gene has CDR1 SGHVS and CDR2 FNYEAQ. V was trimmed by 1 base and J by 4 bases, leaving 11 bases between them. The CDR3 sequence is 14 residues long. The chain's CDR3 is CASSLGGTGYEQYF. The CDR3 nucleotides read TGTGCCAGCAGCTTAGGCGGGACCGGGTACGAGCAGTACTTC.

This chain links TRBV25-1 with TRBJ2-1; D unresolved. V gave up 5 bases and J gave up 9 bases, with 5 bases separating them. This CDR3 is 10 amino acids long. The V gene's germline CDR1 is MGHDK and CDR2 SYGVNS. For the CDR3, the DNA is TGTGCCAGCAGTCAGTTTGAGCAGTTCTTC. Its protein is CASSQFEQFF.

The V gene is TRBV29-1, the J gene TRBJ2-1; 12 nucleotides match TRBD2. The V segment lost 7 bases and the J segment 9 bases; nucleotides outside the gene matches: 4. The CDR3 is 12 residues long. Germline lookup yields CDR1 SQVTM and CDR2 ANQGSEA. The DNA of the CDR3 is TGCAGCGGTACACTAGCGGGGGGTGAGCAGTTCTTC. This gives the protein CSGTLAGGEQFF.

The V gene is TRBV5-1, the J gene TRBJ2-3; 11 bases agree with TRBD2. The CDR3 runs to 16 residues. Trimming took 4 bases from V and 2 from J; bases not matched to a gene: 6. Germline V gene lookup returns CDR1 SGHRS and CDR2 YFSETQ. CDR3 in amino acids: CASSQLAGGLTDTQYF. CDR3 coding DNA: TGCGCCAGCAGCCAGCTAGCGGGGGGCCTCACAGATACGCAGTATTTT.

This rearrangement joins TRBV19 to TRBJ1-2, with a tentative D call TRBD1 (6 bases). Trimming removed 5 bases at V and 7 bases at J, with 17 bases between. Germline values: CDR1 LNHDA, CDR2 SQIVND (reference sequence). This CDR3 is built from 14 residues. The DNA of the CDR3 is TGTGCCAGTAGTTTTAACAGGGACCTAGGTGGCTACACCTTC. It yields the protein CASSFNRDLGGYTF.

The chain's CDR3 is CASSFETSNTGELFF. Written as DNA, the CDR3 is TGCGCCAGCAGCTTCGAGACATCGAACACCGGGGAGCTGTTTTTT. The genes are TRBV5-1 and TRBJ2-2; D ambiguous. The V gene's germline CDR1 is SGHRS and CDR2 YFSETQ. The CDR3 runs to 15 residues. The V end lost 2 bases, the J end lost 0 bases, and 8 bases lay between the germline ends.

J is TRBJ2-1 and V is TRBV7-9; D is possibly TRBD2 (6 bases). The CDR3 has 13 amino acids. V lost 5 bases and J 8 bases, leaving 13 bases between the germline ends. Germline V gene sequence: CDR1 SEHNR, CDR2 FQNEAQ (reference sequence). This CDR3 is CASSRRGGDEQFF. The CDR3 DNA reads TGTGCCAGCAGCCGACGGGGCGGGGATGAGCAGTTCTTC.

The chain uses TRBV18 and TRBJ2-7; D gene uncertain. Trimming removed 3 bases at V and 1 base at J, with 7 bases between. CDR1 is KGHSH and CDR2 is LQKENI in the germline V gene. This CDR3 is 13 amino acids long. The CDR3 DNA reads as TGTGCCAGCTCACCCCGAGTTTCCTACGAGCAGTACTTC. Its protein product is CASSPRVSYEQYF.

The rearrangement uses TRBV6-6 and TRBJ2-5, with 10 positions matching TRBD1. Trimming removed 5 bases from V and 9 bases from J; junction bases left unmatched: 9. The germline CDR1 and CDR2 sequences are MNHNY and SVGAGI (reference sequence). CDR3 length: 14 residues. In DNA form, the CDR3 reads TGTGCCAGCAGTAAAGACAGGGGGCGTATCGCCCAGTACTTC. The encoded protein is CASSKDRGRIAQYF.

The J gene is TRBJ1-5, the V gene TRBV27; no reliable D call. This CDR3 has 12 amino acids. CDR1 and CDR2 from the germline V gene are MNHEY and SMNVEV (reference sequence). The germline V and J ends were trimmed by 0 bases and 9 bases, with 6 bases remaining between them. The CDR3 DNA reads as TGTGCCAGCAGTTTATCCGGCGGGCCCCAGCATTTT. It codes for CASSLSGGPQHF.

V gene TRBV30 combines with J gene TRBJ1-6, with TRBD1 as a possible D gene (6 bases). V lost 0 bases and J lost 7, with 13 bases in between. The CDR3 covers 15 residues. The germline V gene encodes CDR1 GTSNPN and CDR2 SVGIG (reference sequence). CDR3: CAWSVGTSENSPLHF. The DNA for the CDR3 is TGTGCCTGGAGTGTAGGGACAAGTGAAAATTCACCCCTCCACTTT.

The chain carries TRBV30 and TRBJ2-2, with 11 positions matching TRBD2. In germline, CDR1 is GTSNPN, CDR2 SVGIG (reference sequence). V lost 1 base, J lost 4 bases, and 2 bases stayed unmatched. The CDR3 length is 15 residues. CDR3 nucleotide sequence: TGTGCCTGGAGTGCGGGACTAGCGGCCACCGGGGAGCTGTTTTTT. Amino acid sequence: CAWSAGLAATGELFF. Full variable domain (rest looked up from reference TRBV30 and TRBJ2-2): SQTIHQWPATLVQPVGSPLSLECTVEGTSNPNLYWYRQAAGRGLQLLFYSVGIGQISSEVPQNLSASRPQDRQFILSSKKLLLSDSGFYLCAWSAGLAATGELFFGEGSRLTVL.

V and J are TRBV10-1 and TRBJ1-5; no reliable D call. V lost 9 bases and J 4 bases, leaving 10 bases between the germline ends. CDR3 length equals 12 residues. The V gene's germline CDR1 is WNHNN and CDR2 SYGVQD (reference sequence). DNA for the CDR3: TGCGCCAGATTGTCGGGGAATCAGCCCCAGCATTTT. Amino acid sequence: CARLSGNQPQHF.

CDR3 in DNA: TGTGCCAGCACCTCCGGGAGCGCCTACGAGCAGTACTTC. As protein: CASTSGSAYEQYF. J is TRBJ2-7 and V is TRBV5-5; the D gene is possibly TRBD2 (6 bases). V lost 6 bases and J 2 bases, leaving 12 bases between the germline ends. The CDR3 extends over 13 amino acids. Germline V gene lookup returns CDR1 SGHKS and CDR2 YYEKEE (reference sequence).

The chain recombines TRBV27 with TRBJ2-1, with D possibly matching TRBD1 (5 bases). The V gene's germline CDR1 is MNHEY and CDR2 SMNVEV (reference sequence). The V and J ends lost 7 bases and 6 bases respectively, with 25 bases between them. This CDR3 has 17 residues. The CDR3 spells CASTRRAGLNEGNEQFF. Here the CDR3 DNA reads TGTGCCAGCACGAGACGGGCAGGGCTAAATGAAGGCAATGAGCAGTTCTTC.

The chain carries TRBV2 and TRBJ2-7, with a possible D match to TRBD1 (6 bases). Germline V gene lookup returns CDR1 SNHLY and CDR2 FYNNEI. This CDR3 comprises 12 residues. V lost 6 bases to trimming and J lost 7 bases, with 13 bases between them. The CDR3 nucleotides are TGTGCCAGCAGCGGACAGTCGCGGGAGCAGTACTTC. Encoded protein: CASSGQSREQYF.

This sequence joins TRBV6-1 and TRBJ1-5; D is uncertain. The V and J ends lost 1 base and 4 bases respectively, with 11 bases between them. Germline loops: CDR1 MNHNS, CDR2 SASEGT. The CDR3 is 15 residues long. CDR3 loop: CASSEEPTVNQPQHF. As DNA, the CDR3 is TGTGCCAGCAGTGAAGAACCAACTGTTAATCAGCCCCAGCATTTT.

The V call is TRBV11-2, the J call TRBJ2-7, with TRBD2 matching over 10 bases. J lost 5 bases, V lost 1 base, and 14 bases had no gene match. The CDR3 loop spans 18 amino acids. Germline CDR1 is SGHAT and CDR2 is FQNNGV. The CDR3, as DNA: TGTGCCAGCAGCTTAGGGTTCTTAGCGGGAGGTGAGACCCACGAGCAGTACTTC. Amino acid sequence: CASSLGFLAGGETHEQYF.